This TCR beta chain was identified during a study of T-cell reconstitution after alpha-beta-depleted transplantation in children. J lost 0 bases, V lost 6 bases, and 0 bases had no gene match. Per the germline V gene, CDR1 is DFQATT and CDR2 is SNEGSKA (reference sequence). The CDR3 is made up of 13 amino acids. Preparation of the TCRbeta library was carried out with unique molecular identifiers. TCRdb recomputed calls from the PCR reads with MiXCR, one row per CDR3 protein. The repertoire holds approximately 300,000 distinct CDR3 sequences, with roughly a tenth as singletons. This clonotype was observed at least ten times. Its antigen is not known. Study results and caveats: Surviving recipient T cells and thymic progenitors underlay high day-60 TCRbeta diversity in some patients. It was reported that alpha-beta T cells came from several hundred expanded graft clones (about two months after transplant).

The chain recombines TRBV20-1 with TRBJ2-7, with 12 bases lining up with TRBD2. The source is a boy under two years old with acute myeloid leukemia, due to receive a stem cell transplant. Material: PBMCs, obtained before TCRalphabeta/CD19-depleted stem cell transplant. The CDR3 spells CSATSGSSYEQYF. Here the CDR3 DNA reads TGCAGTGCGACTAGCGGGAGCTCCTACGAGCAGTACTTC.